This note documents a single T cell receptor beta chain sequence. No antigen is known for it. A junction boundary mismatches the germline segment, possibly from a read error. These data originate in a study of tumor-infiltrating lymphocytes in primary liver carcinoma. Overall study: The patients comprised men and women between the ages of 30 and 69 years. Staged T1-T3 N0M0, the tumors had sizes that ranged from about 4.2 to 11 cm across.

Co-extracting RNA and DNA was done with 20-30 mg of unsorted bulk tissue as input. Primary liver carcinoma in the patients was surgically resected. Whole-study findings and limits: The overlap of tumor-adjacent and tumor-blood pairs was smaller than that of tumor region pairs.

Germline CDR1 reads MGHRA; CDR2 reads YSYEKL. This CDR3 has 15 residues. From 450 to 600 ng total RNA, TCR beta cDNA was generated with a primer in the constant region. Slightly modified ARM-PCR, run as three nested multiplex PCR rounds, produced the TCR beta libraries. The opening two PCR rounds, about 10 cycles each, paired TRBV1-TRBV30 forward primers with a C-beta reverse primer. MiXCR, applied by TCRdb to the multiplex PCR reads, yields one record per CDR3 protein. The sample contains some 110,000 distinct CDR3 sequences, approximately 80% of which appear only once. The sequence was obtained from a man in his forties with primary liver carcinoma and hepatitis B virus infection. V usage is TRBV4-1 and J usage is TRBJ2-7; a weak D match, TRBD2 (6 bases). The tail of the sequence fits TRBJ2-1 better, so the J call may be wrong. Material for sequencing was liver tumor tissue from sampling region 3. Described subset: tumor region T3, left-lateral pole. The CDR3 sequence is CASIQDKALATAQFF. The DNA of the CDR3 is TGCGCCAGCATCCAAGATAAGGCACTAGCTACGGCGCAGTTCTTC.